What follows describes a single T cell receptor (beta chain). Its antigen is currently unknown. These data come from a study of brain T cells in children with intractable seizures. Repertoires were generated with immunoSEQ multiplex PCR, while TCRdb's copy carries only in-frame clones and drops some. The data hold about 80,000 clones, with around nine tenths observed a single time. Patients received at least one anti-epileptic drug before surgery. Study conclusions and caveats: Pre-surgery blood may have been undersampled, hiding some clones.

The sequencing here drew on peripheral blood, taken at surgery. The clonotype comes from a girl aged 2 to 10 with Rasmussen encephalitis and intractable seizures.

The CDR3 loop is CASSPDRDGTYEQYF. CDR3 nucleotides: TGTGCCAGCAGCCCCGACCGGGACGGGACCTACGAGCAGTACTTC. The chain carries TRBV11-3 and TRBJ2-7; D is possibly TRBD1 or TRBD2 (5 bases each). This CDR3 has 15 amino acids. The ends were cut back, 5 bases at V and 2 bases at J, with 16 bases in the middle. The V gene's germline CDR1 is SGHNT and CDR2 YENEEA.